A single sample gave rise to the 27 T cell receptor beta chains below, sequenced in a study of CD8 T cells in ankylosing spondylitis (dated by TCRdb to about 2017). Libraries were made using 5' RACE. The instrument was an Illumina HiSeq 2500. TCRdb reanalyzed the raw reads on its own, using fastp at Q25 for trimming and MiXCR for clone calling, and kept in-frame beta chains. Rows are combined by CDR3 protein, so each entry shows the most common genes and DNA. This sample gives about 250,000 distinct CDR3 sequences in total; 32% of them show up just once. 4% to 5.5% of the sample comes from the top ten. Sequenced material: blood, either unsorted or a sorted T cell fraction (not recorded which). Receptor source: a male donor with ankylosing spondylitis or in good health (not recorded which).

The V gene is TRBV19, the J gene TRBJ1-2, with D unresolved. Germline V gene sequence: CDR1 LNHDA, CDR2 SQIVND (reference sequence). This CDR3 region has 14 residues. The V gene lost 1 base and the J gene lost 7 bases, with 13 bases spanning the gap. The CDR3 protein is CASSIVAVGGGYTF. The CDR3 region has the DNA TGTGCCAGTAGTATAGTCGCCGTGGGTGGTGGCTACACCTTC.

The CDR3 is CASSPRGQEGYGYTF. The CDR3 nucleotides read TGTGCCAGCTCACCACGGGGGCAGGAAGGCTATGGCTACACCTTC. J is TRBJ1-2 and V is TRBV18, with D possibly being TRBD1 (6 bases). The V gene's germline CDR1 is KGHSH and CDR2 LQKENI. The CDR3 is 15 amino acids. The V end lost 1 base, the J end lost 4 bases, and 13 bases lay between the germline ends.

The sample holds a few counts of this clonotype. The chain uses TRBV4-2 and TRBJ1-4; D unclear. The CDR3 sequence is 15 residues long. Trimming stripped 1 base from V and 7 bases from J, with 13 bases between. The germline V gene encodes CDR1 LGHNA and CDR2 YNFKEQ. The CDR3 DNA follows: TGTGCCAGCAGCCAAGGGGATAGAGACCCTGAAAAACTGTTTTTT. Translating it yields CASSQGDRDPEKLFF.

This clonotype appeared a few times. J is TRBJ2-7 and V is TRBV20-1; a possible D gene is TRBD2 (6 bases). The CDR3 is 12 residues long. Germline CDR1 and CDR2: DFQATT and SNEGSKA (reference sequence). Trimming pared 5 bases from V and 3 bases from J, leaving 11 bases between. The CDR3 bases are TGCAGTGCTCACATGGGGGGCTACGAGCAGTACTTC. Translation: CSAHMGGYEQYF.

This clonotype was found a few times. The rearrangement joins TRBV6-5 to TRBJ1-1; D is undetermined. Trimming pared 6 bases from V and 2 bases from J, leaving 7 bases between. This CDR3 is 12 amino acids long. Looked up from germline, CDR1 is MNHEY and CDR2 is SVGAGI. The CDR3 sequence is CASSRENTEAFF. The CDR3 nucleotides are TGTGCCAGCAGCCGCGAAAACACTGAAGCTTTCTTT.

The rearrangement uses TRBV11-1 and TRBJ2-7; D may match TRBD1 or TRBD2 (5 bases each). V lost 5 bases and J 2 bases, leaving 16 bases between the germline ends. This CDR3 contains 15 residues. CDR1 is SGHAT, CDR2 FQDESV, per germline (reference sequence). As DNA, the CDR3 is TGTGCCAGCAGCCACTCCGGGACGGCGACCTACGAGCAGTACTTC. Protein sequence: CASSHSGTATYEQYF. Full variable domain (remainder filled in from reference TRBV11-1 and TRBJ2-7): EAEVAQSPRYKITEKSQAVAFWCDPISGHATLYWYRQILGQGPELLVQFQDESVVDDSQLPKDRFSAERLKGVDSTLKIQPAELGDSAMYLCASSHSGTATYEQYFGPGTRLTVT.

The V gene is TRBV6-5, the J gene TRBJ2-1, with a tentative D call TRBD1 (5 bases). This CDR3 contains 16 residues. V was cut by 2 bases and J by 9 bases, with 20 bases left in between. Germline CDR1 is MNHEY and CDR2 is SVGAGI. The CDR3 region is CASSYAFGERGGEQFF. The CDR3 nucleotides read TGTGCCAGCAGTTACGCGTTTGGGGAAAGGGGTGGTGAGCAGTTCTTC.

V and J are TRBV7-6 and TRBJ2-2; D call uncertain. V lost 4 bases and J lost 7, with 19 bases in between. Germline V lookup: CDR1 SGHVS, CDR2 FNYEAQ. The CDR3 spans 16 residues. CDR3 sequence: CASSSQAPKGVGELFF. The CDR3 DNA reads as TGTGCCAGCAGCTCCCAGGCACCCAAAGGTGTCGGGGAGCTGTTTTTT.

The chain couples TRBV4-2 to TRBJ2-3; 7 bases fit TRBD2. After removal of 3 bases from V and 4 bases from J, the junction contained 7 bases not matched to a gene. Germline assignment: CDR1 LGHNA and CDR2 YNFKEQ. The CDR3 covers 15 residues. The CDR3 DNA follows: TGTGCCAGCAGCCAGAAGCGGGGTGGGGCAGATACGCAGTATTTT. It translates to CASSQKRGGADTQYF.

This clonotype was observed a handful of times. The chain joins TRBV20-1 to TRBJ2-1; 9 bases are a match to TRBD1. The CDR3 contains 15 residues. Unmatched junction bases numbered 12, after V lost 6 bases and J lost 6 bases. Germline loops: CDR1 DFQATT, CDR2 SNEGSKA (reference sequence). CDR3 protein: CSAGAWGQGRNEQFF. CDR3 nucleotide sequence: TGCAGTGCCGGGGCGTGGGGACAGGGCCGCAATGAGCAGTTCTTC.

This clonotype turned up a few times. The chain links TRBV20-1 to TRBJ1-3; D gene uncertain. Germline loops: CDR1 DFQATT, CDR2 SNEGSKA (reference sequence). The CDR3 extends over 14 amino acids. Trimming took off 3 bases at V and 0 bases at J, with 9 bases between the two ends. This CDR3 is CSARGSDSGNTIYF. The CDR3 nucleotides are TGCAGTGCTAGGGGCAGCGACTCTGGAAACACCATATATTTT.

The CDR3 reads CSARAERNTEAFF. The CDR3 region has the DNA TGCAGTGCTAGGGCCGAACGGAACACTGAAGCTTTCTTT. This chain connects TRBV20-1 to TRBJ1-1; D gene uncertain. The CDR3 is 13 amino acids. V shed 3 bases and J shed 1 base, with 9 bases lying between them. The germline gives CDR1 DFQATT, CDR2 SNEGSKA (reference sequence).

The table lists this clonotype with a few counts. The V and J genes are TRBV12-3 or TRBV12-4 and TRBJ2-7; 11 bases are shared with TRBD2. With 3 bases clipped from V and 4 bases from J, the junction kept 5 bases outside the gene matches. The CDR3 is 15 residues long. CDR3 loop: CASSFPSGGIYEQYF. DNA for the CDR3: TGTGCCAGCAGTTTCCCTAGCGGGGGGATATACGAGCAGTACTTC.

The chain uses TRBV29-1 and TRBJ2-7; 9 positions agree with TRBD1. Per germline, CDR1 SQVTM and CDR2 ANQGSEA. This CDR3 region has 16 residues. With V trimmed by 4 bases and J by 2 bases, 12 bases remained unmatched. The CDR3 sequence is CSVVAPDRGDPYEQYF. The CDR3 DNA reads TGCAGCGTTGTAGCTCCGGACAGGGGAGATCCCTACGAGCAGTACTTC.

This clonotype was recorded only once. The chain is built from TRBV7-8 and TRBJ2-1; 7 bases align to TRBD1. Germline-derived CDR1 and CDR2 are SGHVS and FQNEAQ. V lost 5 bases, J lost 4 bases, and 8 bases stayed unmatched. CDR3 size: 15 residues. The CDR3: CASSGPGGQYNEQFF. As DNA, the CDR3 is TGTGCCAGCAGCGGACCAGGGGGACAGTACAATGAGCAGTTCTTC.

This clonotype has more than one count but fewer than ten. The DNA for the CDR3 is TGCAGTGCTAGAGATCATCTAGGGCCTGAGGGGGGCTACACCTTC. Translation: CSARDHLGPEGGYTF. The chain links TRBV20-1 to TRBJ1-2; TRBD1 is a possible D gene (5 bases). The CDR3 contains 15 residues. V gave up 0 bases and J gave up 8 bases, with 19 bases separating them. The germline CDR1 and CDR2 sequences are DFQATT and SNEGSKA (reference sequence).

A few counts support this clonotype. The chain carries TRBV7-6 and TRBJ1-2, with TRBD1 as a possible D gene (5 bases). V was clipped by 1 base and J by 0 bases, with 12 bases between them. Germline V lookup: CDR1 SGHVS, CDR2 FNYEAQ. The CDR3 consists of 16 residues. The CDR3 loop is CASSLGGAEANYGYTF. CDR3 nucleotides: TGTGCCAGCAGCTTAGGTGGGGCAGAAGCTAACTATGGCTACACCTTC. The whole variable domain, filled in from reference TRBV7-6 and TRBJ1-2, reads GAGVSQSPRYKVTKRGQDVALRCDPISGHVSLYWYRQALGQGPEFLTYFNYEAQQDKSGLPNDRFSAERPEGSISTLTIQRTEQRDSAMYRCASSLGGAEANYGYTFGSGTRLTVV.

This clonotype was seen at least ten times. This chain joins TRBV12-3 or TRBV12-4 and TRBJ2-2; no firm D call. CDR3 length: 12 amino acids. V was shortened by 7 bases and J by 7 bases, with 10 bases between the two germline ends. The CDR3, as DNA: TGTGCCAGCACCCCCCTCGACGGGGAGCTGTTTTTT. The encoded protein is CASTPLDGELFF.

The rearrangement links TRBV7-9 to TRBJ2-7, with D maybe TRBD2 (6 bases). V was shortened by 4 bases and J by 13 bases, with 17 bases between the two germline ends. The CDR3 totals 12 residues. Germline V gene sequence: CDR1 SEHNR, CDR2 FQNEAQ (reference sequence). CDR3 coding DNA: TGTGCCAGCAGCTCACATACCGGGACTTCTTACTTC. Amino acids: CASSSHTGTSYF.

This sequence joins TRBV6-5 and TRBJ2-5; 7 nucleotides align to TRBD2. The ends lost 2 bases at V and 1 base at J; junction bases unmatched: 16. The germline V gene encodes CDR1 MNHEY and CDR2 SVGAGI. The CDR3 is 19 amino acids. The CDR3 sequence: CASSYAWGRAPTPQETQYF. The CDR3 DNA is TGTGCCAGCAGTTACGCGTGGGGGAGGGCCCCCACACCCCAAGAGACCCAGTACTTC.

This clonotype was observed a few times. The chain is built from TRBV6-5 and TRBJ1-1; D uncertain. CDR3 length: 12 residues. Germline V gene lookup returns CDR1 MNHEY and CDR2 SVGAGI. V was cut by 11 bases and J by 6 bases, with 16 bases left in between. The CDR3 sequence is CASAGGLAEAFF. As DNA, the CDR3 is TGTGCCTCAGCGGGAGGGCTCGCTGAAGCTTTCTTT.

This clonotype showed up just a few times. This chain uses TRBV12-3 or TRBV12-4 with TRBJ1-2, with 7 bases aligning to TRBD1. CDR3 length: 14 residues. After removal of 10 bases from V and 2 bases from J, the junction contained 10 bases not matched to a gene. The CDR3 bases are TGTGCCATCACAAGCCGGGACAGCAACTATGGCTACACCTTC. Its translation: CAITSRDSNYGYTF.

The gene calls are TRBV6-5 and TRBJ2-5; the D is unclear. Trimming shortened V by 0 bases and J by 5 bases, and 16 bases separated the two germline ends. CDR3 length: 16 amino acids. Germline CDR1 reads MNHEY; CDR2 reads SVGAGI. CDR3 region: CASSYSKANRMETQYF. The CDR3 nucleotides read TGTGCCAGCAGTTACTCGAAGGCAAATCGGATGGAGACCCAGTACTTC.

The CDR3 loop reads CASLLAGV. DNA for the CDR3: TGTGCCAGCCTCTTAGCGGGGGTG. V is TRBV12-3 or TRBV12-4 and J is TRBJ2-7; 9 bases line up with TRBD2. The CDR3 has 8 amino acids.

The genes are TRBV6-5 and TRBJ1-5; D uncertain. Germline V gene data show CDR1 as MNHEY and CDR2 as SVGAGI. Trimming left V 2 bases short and J 2 bases short, with 10 bases between. CDR3 size: 15 residues. The CDR3 DNA is TGTGCCAGCAGTTACATGGTAGGAGGCAATCAGCCCCAGCATTTT. Its protein is CASSYMVGGNQPQHF.

This chain uses TRBV20-1 with TRBJ1-1; the D is unclear. The CDR3 has 11 amino acids. CDR1 and CDR2 from the germline V gene are DFQATT and SNEGSKA (reference sequence). For the CDR3, the DNA is TGCATGCTGCCGGGGAACACTGAAGCTTTCTTT. Its protein is CMLPGNTEAFF.

The chain links TRBV6-1 to TRBJ2-5; the D gene is possibly TRBD2 (6 bases). Germline V CDR1 and CDR2: MNHNS, SASEGT. The CDR3 sequence is 16 residues long. V shed 6 bases and J shed 3 bases, with 20 bases lying between them. The CDR3 is CASSANQGLLEETQYF. The DNA for the CDR3 is TGTGCCAGCAGCGCCAATCAGGGACTTTTGGAAGAGACCCAGTACTTC.